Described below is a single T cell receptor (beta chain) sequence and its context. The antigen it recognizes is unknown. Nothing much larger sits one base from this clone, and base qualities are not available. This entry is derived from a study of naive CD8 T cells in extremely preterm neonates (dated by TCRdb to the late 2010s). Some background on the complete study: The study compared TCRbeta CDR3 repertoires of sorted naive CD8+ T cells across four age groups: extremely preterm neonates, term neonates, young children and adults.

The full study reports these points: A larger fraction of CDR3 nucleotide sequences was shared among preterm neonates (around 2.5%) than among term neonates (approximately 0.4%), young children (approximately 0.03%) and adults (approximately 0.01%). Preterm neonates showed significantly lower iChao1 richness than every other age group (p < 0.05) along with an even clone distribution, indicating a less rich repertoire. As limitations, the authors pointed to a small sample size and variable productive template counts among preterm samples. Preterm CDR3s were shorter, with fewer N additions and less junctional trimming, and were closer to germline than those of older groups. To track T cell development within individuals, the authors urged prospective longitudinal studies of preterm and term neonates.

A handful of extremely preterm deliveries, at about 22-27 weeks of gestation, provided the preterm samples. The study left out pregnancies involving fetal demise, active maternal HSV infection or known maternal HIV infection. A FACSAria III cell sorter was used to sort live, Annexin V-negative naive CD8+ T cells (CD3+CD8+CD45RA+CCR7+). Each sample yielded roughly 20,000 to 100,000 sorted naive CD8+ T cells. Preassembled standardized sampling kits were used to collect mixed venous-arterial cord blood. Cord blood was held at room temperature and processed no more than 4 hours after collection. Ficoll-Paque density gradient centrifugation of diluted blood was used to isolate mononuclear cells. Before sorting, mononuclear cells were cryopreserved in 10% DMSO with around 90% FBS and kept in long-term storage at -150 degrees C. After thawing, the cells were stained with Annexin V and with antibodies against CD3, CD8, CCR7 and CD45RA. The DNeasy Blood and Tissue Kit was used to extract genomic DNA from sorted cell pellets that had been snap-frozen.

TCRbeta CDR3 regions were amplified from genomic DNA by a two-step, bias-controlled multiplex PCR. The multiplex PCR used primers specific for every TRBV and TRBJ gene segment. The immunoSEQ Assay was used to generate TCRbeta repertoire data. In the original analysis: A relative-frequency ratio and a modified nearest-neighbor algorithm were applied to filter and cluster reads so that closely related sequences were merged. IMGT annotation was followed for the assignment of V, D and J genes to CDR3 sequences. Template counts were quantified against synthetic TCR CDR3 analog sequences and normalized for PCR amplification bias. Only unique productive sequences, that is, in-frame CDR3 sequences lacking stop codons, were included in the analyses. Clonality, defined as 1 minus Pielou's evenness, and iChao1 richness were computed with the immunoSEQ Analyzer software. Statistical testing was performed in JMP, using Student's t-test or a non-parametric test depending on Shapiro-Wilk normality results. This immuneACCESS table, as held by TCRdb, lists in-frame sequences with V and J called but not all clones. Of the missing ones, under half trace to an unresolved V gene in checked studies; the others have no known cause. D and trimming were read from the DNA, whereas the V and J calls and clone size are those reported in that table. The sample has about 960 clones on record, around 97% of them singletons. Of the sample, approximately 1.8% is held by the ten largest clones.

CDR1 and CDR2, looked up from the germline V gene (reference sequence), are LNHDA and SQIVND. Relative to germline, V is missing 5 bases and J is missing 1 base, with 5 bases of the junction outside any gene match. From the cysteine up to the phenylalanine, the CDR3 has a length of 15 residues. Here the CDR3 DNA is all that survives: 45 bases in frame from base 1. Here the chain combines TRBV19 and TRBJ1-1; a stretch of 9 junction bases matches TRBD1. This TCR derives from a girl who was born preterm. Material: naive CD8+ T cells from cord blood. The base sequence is TGTGCCAGTAGTCTCCGGGACAGGGCGAACACTGAAGCTTTCTTT. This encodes CASSLRDRANTEAFF.